This is a list of T cell receptor beta chains from one sample in a study of T cell changes during pregnancy in multiple sclerosis. Sequencing used immunoSEQ multiplex PCR; TCRdb keeps in-frame clones, though not all of them. The sample consists of around 68,000 clones, about nine tenths of them appearing once. Sequencing was performed on peripheral blood, taken after pregnancy. The receptors here all came from a female donor in good health, enrolled as a control in a pregnancy study. Both conserved end residues are part of each CDR3. The D gene is left open where the match is weak. The size of a clone is reported for some rows only, either as once, few or many, or as a class for expanded clones.

v_call: TRBV30; j_call: TRBJ1-2; d_call: .; clone_size: .; cdr3_aa: CAWKMTGYGYTF; cdr3_nt: TGTGCCTGGAAAATGACGGGATATGGCTACACCTTC
v_call: TRBV11-2; j_call: TRBJ1-6; d_call: .; clone_size: .; cdr3_aa: CASSRGQIYSPLHF; cdr3_nt: TGTGCCAGCAGCCGCGGACAGATTTATTCACCCCTCCACTTT
v_call: TRBV7-9; j_call: TRBJ2-7; d_call: .; clone_size: once; cdr3_aa: CASRKDGEAVYEQYF; cdr3_nt: TGTGCCAGCAGAAAAGACGGGGAAGCTGTATACGAGCAGTACTTC
v_call: TRBV6-6; j_call: TRBJ1-3; d_call: .; clone_size: .; cdr3_aa: CASSYPGQLNTIYF; cdr3_nt: TGTGCCAGCAGTTACCCCGGACAGTTAAACACCATATATTTT
v_call: TRBV19; j_call: TRBJ2-2; d_call: TRBD2; clone_size: .; cdr3_aa: CASSMASGGAAGELFF; cdr3_nt: TGTGCCAGTAGTATGGCCAGCGGGGGGGCCGCCGGGGAGCTGTTTTTT
v_call: TRBV11-2; j_call: TRBJ2-3; d_call: .; clone_size: .; cdr3_aa: CASSLPLAFGTDTQYF; cdr3_nt: TGTGCCAGCAGCTTACCTCTAGCTTTCGGCACAGATACGCAGTATTTT
v_call: TRBV19; j_call: TRBJ1-2; d_call: TRBD1; clone_size: once; cdr3_aa: CASSMDGTGGLYRGLGYTF; cdr3_nt: TGTGCCAGTAGTATGGACGGGACAGGGGGCTTATATAGAGGGTTAGGCTACACCTTC
v_call: TRBV11-1; j_call: TRBJ2-3; d_call: .; clone_size: .; cdr3_aa: CASSLVAPRDTQYF; cdr3_nt: TGTGCCAGCAGCTTAGTAGCCCCTAGGGATACGCAGTATTTT
v_call: TRBV6-1; j_call: TRBJ2-7; d_call: .; clone_size: .; cdr3_aa: CASSVQRASYEQYF; cdr3_nt: TGTGCCAGCAGTGTGCAGCGTGCCTCCTACGAGCAGTACTTC
v_call: TRBV12-5; j_call: TRBJ1-3; d_call: .; clone_size: .; cdr3_aa: CASGLVLTGRGNTIYF; cdr3_nt: TGTGCTAGTGGTTTGGTATTAACAGGAAGAGGAAACACCATATATTTT